This T cell receptor (beta chain) was documented in a study of a mutant IDH1 vaccine in newly diagnosed glioma. Study information: Most patients had received both radiotherapy and temozolomide, the prior options being radiotherapy, temozolomide, or both.

The time point was: baseline, week 1 (first vaccination visit). Treatment defined: pre-vaccination baseline after standard-of-care therapy. The protocol was immunoSEQ multiplex PCR, while the TCRdb copy is restricted to in-frame clones and leaves out a portion. The sample lists roughly 70,000 clones, approximately 86% occurring once. The germline gives CDR1 LGHNA, CDR2 YNFKEQ. The CDR3 is made up of 16 amino acids. V was cut by 4 bases and J by 1 base, with 11 bases left in between. Worth noting for this clone: As yet, its antigen is unknown.

Regarding the study as a whole: Overall, almost 95% of patients had vaccine-induced immune responses.

Source: PBMCs, taken from a glioma patient treated with radiotherapy, temozolomide or both. This TCR was sampled from a man aged 30-40 years with glioma. The rearrangement uses TRBV4-2 and TRBJ1-6, with D perhaps TRBD1 (5 bases). CDR3 protein: CASSRRQGSYNSPLHF. CDR3 DNA sequence: TGTGCCAGCAGCCGCCGCCAGGGTTCCTATAATTCACCCCTCCACTTT.